Listed below are T cell receptor beta chains from one sample, sequenced in a study of T-cell memory formation after mild COVID-19. TCRdb re-analysed the 5' RACE reads in MiXCR, keeping a single row per CDR3 protein. This sample has 140,000 or so distinct CDR3 sequences; around 5.8% occur once, and the top ten carry more than 2%. Sample: PBMCs or a T cell subset sorted from them (not recorded which). These receptors came from an adult woman who had mild COVID-19 (a few samples of this study predate the infection). Cell type and time point are not known. The CDR3 runs from the conserved cysteine through the conserved F or W. D genes are given only for firm matches. Size values are once, few and many counts, or a class for expanded clones, and some rows have none.

d_gene: NA
v_gene: TRBV6-5
j_gene: TRBJ2-3
abundance: many
CDR3aa: CASSLSGTSTDTQYF
CDR3nt: TGTGCCAGCAGCCTCAGCGGAACTAGCACAGATACGCAGTATTTT

d_gene: NA
v_gene: TRBV20-1
j_gene: TRBJ2-5
abundance: NA
CDR3aa: CSARPGRVETQYF
CDR3nt: TGCAGTGCTAGACCCGGGAGAGTAGAGACCCAGTACTTC

d_gene: NA
v_gene: TRBV18
j_gene: TRBJ2-1
abundance: NA
CDR3aa: CASSPPGLAYNEQFF
CDR3nt: TGTGCCAGCTCACCACCCGGGTTAGCCTACAATGAGCAGTTCTTC

d_gene: NA
v_gene: TRBV20-1
j_gene: TRBJ1-4
abundance: many
CDR3aa: CSARDPWAGKLFF
CDR3nt: TGCAGTGCTAGAGATCCATGGGCCGGAAAACTGTTTTTT

d_gene: NA
v_gene: TRBV18
j_gene: TRBJ1-1
abundance: NA
CDR3aa: CASSPSRANTEAFF
CDR3nt: TGTGCCAGCTCACCAAGCAGGGCGAACACTGAAGCTTTCTTT

d_gene: TRBD2
v_gene: TRBV5-1
j_gene: TRBJ2-1
abundance: many
CDR3aa: CASSLKRGGLINEQFF
CDR3nt: TGCGCCAGCAGCTTGAAGCGGGGGGGCCTGATCAATGAGCAGTTCTTC

d_gene: TRBD1
v_gene: TRBV5-6
j_gene: TRBJ1-2
abundance: NA
CDR3aa: CASSPDRINYGYTF
CDR3nt: TGTGCCAGCAGCCCGGACAGGATTAACTATGGCTACACCTTC

d_gene: TRBD1
v_gene: TRBV12-3/TRBV12-4
j_gene: TRBJ1-5
abundance: NA
CDR3aa: CASSIYRGSNQPQHF
CDR3nt: TGTGCCAGCAGTATATACAGGGGTAGCAATCAGCCCCAGCATTTT

d_gene: NA
v_gene: TRBV9
j_gene: TRBJ1-1
abundance: NA
CDR3aa: CASSVTGNTEAFF
CDR3nt: TGTGCCAGCAGCGTCACAGGGAACACTGAAGCTTTCTTT

d_gene: NA
v_gene: TRBV3-1
j_gene: TRBJ1-5
abundance: NA
CDR3aa: CASSRMGGNQPQHF
CDR3nt: TGTGCCAGCAGCCGCATGGGAGGCAATCAGCCCCAGCATTTT

d_gene: TRBD1
v_gene: TRBV12-3/TRBV12-4
j_gene: TRBJ1-5
abundance: many
CDR3aa: CASRLRDSAVGPQHF
CDR3nt: TGTGCCAGCAGACTAAGGGACAGCGCCGTGGGGCCCCAGCATTTT

d_gene: TRBD1
v_gene: TRBV12-3/TRBV12-4
j_gene: TRBJ1-2
abundance: many
CDR3aa: CASRLQGATYGYTF
CDR3nt: TGTGCCAGCAGGTTACAGGGGGCGACCTATGGCTACACCTTC

d_gene: TRBD2
v_gene: TRBV7-9
j_gene: TRBJ2-3
abundance: many
CDR3aa: CASSSRFSGSLQYF
CDR3nt: TGTGCCAGCAGCTCCCGTTTTAGCGGGAGTCTGCAGTATTTT

d_gene: TRBD2
v_gene: TRBV3-1
j_gene: TRBJ2-5
abundance: once
CDR3aa: CASSPPGLAKETQYF
CDR3nt: TGTGCCAGCAGCCCACCGGGACTAGCGAAAGAGACCCAGTACTTC

d_gene: NA
v_gene: TRBV7-2
j_gene: TRBJ1-3
abundance: few
CDR3aa: CASSPGDTAGNTIYF
CDR3nt: TGTGCCAGCAGCCCGGGGGACACCGCTGGAAACACCATATATTTT

d_gene: NA
v_gene: TRBV4-1
j_gene: TRBJ2-7
abundance: many
CDR3aa: CASSPDVGFTYEQYF
CDR3nt: TGCGCCAGCAGCCCCGACGTAGGTTTTACCTACGAGCAGTACTTC

d_gene: TRBD2
v_gene: TRBV4-3
j_gene: TRBJ2-1
abundance: many
CDR3aa: CASSRLLAGGGADEQFF
CDR3nt: TGCGCCAGCAGCCGACTTCTAGCGGGAGGGGGGGCCGATGAGCAGTTCTTC

d_gene: TRBD2
v_gene: TRBV12-3/TRBV12-4
j_gene: TRBJ2-3
abundance: few
CDR3aa: CASRLAGPTDTQYF
CDR3nt: TGTGCCAGCAGATTAGCGGGGCCCACAGATACGCAGTATTTT

d_gene: NA
v_gene: TRBV18
j_gene: TRBJ1-1
abundance: NA
CDR3aa: CASSPAAALSGAFF
CDR3nt: TGTGCCAGCTCACCGGCGGCGGCTCTGTCGGGGGCTTTCTTT

d_gene: TRBD2
v_gene: TRBV20-1
j_gene: TRBJ2-3
abundance: many
CDR3aa: CSARVGTSGTDTQYF
CDR3nt: TGCAGTGCTAGAGTCGGGACTAGCGGCACAGATACGCAGTATTTT

d_gene: NA
v_gene: TRBV18
j_gene: TRBJ1-6
abundance: NA
CDR3aa: CASSTQGPSYNSPLHF
CDR3nt: TGTGCCAGCTCAACCCAGGGACCCTCCTATAATTCACCCCTCCACTTT

d_gene: NA
v_gene: TRBV18
j_gene: TRBJ2-5
abundance: few
CDR3aa: CASSPGIGETQYF
CDR3nt: TGTGCCAGCTCACCAGGGATAGGAGAGACCCAGTACTTC

d_gene: NA
v_gene: TRBV19
j_gene: TRBJ1-5
abundance: few
CDR3aa: CASSIGREGQPQHF
CDR3nt: TGTGCCAGTAGTATAGGCAGGGAGGGTCAGCCCCAGCATTTT

d_gene: TRBD2
v_gene: TRBV5-1
j_gene: TRBJ2-1
abundance: many
CDR3aa: CASSLASGRDSYNEQFF
CDR3nt: TGCGCCAGCAGCTTGGCTAGCGGGAGAGATTCCTACAATGAGCAGTTCTTC

d_gene: TRBD1
v_gene: TRBV7-8
j_gene: TRBJ2-2
abundance: NA
CDR3aa: CASSLTGTENTGELFF
CDR3nt: TGTGCCAGCAGCTTAACCGGGACAGAAAACACCGGGGAGCTGTTTTTT

d_gene: TRBD1
v_gene: TRBV20-1
j_gene: TRBJ2-7
abundance: NA
CDR3aa: CSASRDRGIEQYF
CDR3nt: TGCAGTGCTAGCCGGGACAGGGGGATCGAGCAGTACTTC

d_gene: TRBD1
v_gene: TRBV27
j_gene: TRBJ2-2
abundance: many
CDR3aa: CASSGQTGGTGELFF
CDR3nt: TGTGCCAGCAGTGGCCAAACAGGGGGCACCGGGGAGCTGTTTTTT

d_gene: NA
v_gene: TRBV20-1
j_gene: TRBJ1-1
abundance: NA
CDR3aa: CSARSPTEAFF
CDR3nt: TGCAGTGCTAGGTCACCGACTGAAGCTTTCTTT

d_gene: NA
v_gene: TRBV20-1
j_gene: TRBJ1-5
abundance: many
CDR3aa: CSASMPREGWPQHF
CDR3nt: TGCAGTGCGTCTATGCCCAGGGAGGGATGGCCCCAGCATTTT

d_gene: NA
v_gene: TRBV12-3/TRBV12-4
j_gene: TRBJ2-6
abundance: many
CDR3aa: CASSFAGSGANVLTF
CDR3nt: TGTGCCAGCAGTTTCGCAGGCTCTGGGGCCAACGTCCTGACTTTC

d_gene: NA
v_gene: TRBV7-9
j_gene: TRBJ2-2
abundance: few
CDR3aa: CASSPGSGHMNTGELFF
CDR3nt: TGTGCCAGCAGCCCCGGATCGGGACACATGAACACCGGGGAGCTGTTTTTT

d_gene: NA
v_gene: TRBV12-3/TRBV12-4
j_gene: TRBJ2-7
abundance: NA
CDR3aa: CASSSSRQDSYEQYF
CDR3nt: TGTGCCAGCAGTTCTAGCCGACAGGACTCCTACGAGCAGTACTTC

d_gene: NA
v_gene: TRBV27
j_gene: TRBJ2-7
abundance: many
CDR3aa: CASSFSGAAYEQYF
CDR3nt: TGTGCCAGCAGTTTCTCCGGGGCGGCCTACGAGCAGTACTTC

d_gene: NA
v_gene: TRBV5-1
j_gene: TRBJ2-3
abundance: few
CDR3aa: CASSLDLATDTQYF
CDR3nt: TGCGCCAGCAGCTTGGATTTGGCCACAGATACGCAGTATTTT

d_gene: NA
v_gene: TRBV4-1
j_gene: TRBJ1-3
abundance: few
CDR3aa: CASSQATGASGNTIYF
CDR3nt: TGCGCCAGCAGCCAAGCGACCGGGGCCTCTGGAAACACCATATATTTT

d_gene: TRBD1
v_gene: TRBV5-1
j_gene: TRBJ1-3
abundance: many
CDR3aa: CASSLESRGSGNTIYF
CDR3nt: TGCGCCAGCAGCTTGGAATCCAGGGGGTCTGGAAACACCATATATTTT

d_gene: TRBD2
v_gene: TRBV5-1
j_gene: TRBJ2-1
abundance: many
CDR3aa: CASSSTGTSGVNEQFF
CDR3nt: TGCGCCAGCAGCTCGACCGGGACTAGCGGGGTCAATGAGCAGTTCTTC

d_gene: TRBD2
v_gene: TRBV20-1
j_gene: TRBJ2-1
abundance: few
CDR3aa: CSADPGLAGPRRIYNEQFF
CDR3nt: TGCAGTGCTGATCCGGGACTAGCGGGGCCACGCAGAATTTACAATGAGCAGTTCTTC

d_gene: TRBD2
v_gene: TRBV20-1
j_gene: TRBJ2-3
abundance: many
CDR3aa: CSASISRESDTQYF
CDR3nt: TGCAGTGCTAGTATCTCGCGGGAGTCAGATACGCAGTATTTT

d_gene: TRBD1
v_gene: TRBV24-1
j_gene: TRBJ2-1
abundance: NA
CDR3aa: CATSGGTGERYNEQFF
CDR3nt: TGTGCCACCAGTGGGGGGACAGGGGAAAGATACAATGAGCAGTTCTTC

d_gene: NA
v_gene: TRBV7-2
j_gene: TRBJ2-7
abundance: many
CDR3aa: CASSLVRVDEQYF
CDR3nt: TGTGCCAGCAGCTTAGTTCGAGTGGACGAGCAGTACTTC